What follows are 22 T cell receptor beta chains derived from one specimen sequenced in a study of T cell changes during pregnancy in multiple sclerosis. TCRdb keeps only in-frame clones here, not all; method: immunoSEQ multiplex PCR. Of some 120,000 clones in the sample, about 96% are singletons; the top ten hold around 0.4%. This specimen consisted of peripheral blood, obtained after pregnancy. Receptors were obtained from a female donor with multiple sclerosis, enrolled in a pregnancy study.

This sequence joins TRBV10-3 and TRBJ1-1; 9 bases align to TRBD1. The germline V gene has CDR1 ENHRY and CDR2 SYGVKD. V lost 9 bases, J lost 4 bases, and 6 bases stayed unmatched. This CDR3 is built from 13 residues. CDR3 sequence reads: CAIAGTGLTEAFF. CDR3 sequence (DNA): TGTGCCATAGCCGGGACAGGGCTCACTGAAGCTTTCTTT.

This clone was seen only once. CDR3 loop: CAIMEGETQYF. The DNA for the CDR3 is TGTGCCATCATGGAGGGAGAGACCCAGTACTTC. V and J are TRBV10-3 and TRBJ2-5; TRBD2 is a possible D gene (6 bases). The V gene's germline CDR1 is ENHRY and CDR2 SYGVKD. V dropped 7 bases and J dropped 4 bases, with 7 bases sitting between them. The CDR3 extends over 11 amino acids.

The chain uses TRBV29-1 and TRBJ1-2; tentatively, D is TRBD1 (6 bases). The CDR3 contains 19 residues. V was pared by 0 bases and J by 6 bases, with 29 bases between. Germline lookup yields CDR1 SQVTM and CDR2 ANQGSEA. The CDR3 protein is CSVEEVPWGASWQGNGYTF. The DNA for the CDR3 is TGCAGCGTTGAAGAAGTCCCGTGGGGCGCCTCGTGGCAGGGGAATGGCTACACCTTC.

With respect to this clone: The junction differs from germline at one of its ends, possibly a read error. The V call is TRBV7-7, the J call TRBJ2-7; tentatively, D is TRBD1 (5 bases). This CDR3 has 12 amino acids. Germline V lookup: CDR1 SSHAT, CDR2 FNYEAQ (reference sequence). The CDR3 loop is CASSSDPGEQYF. The CDR3 nucleotides read TGTGCTAGCAGCTCAGACCCAGGGGAGCAGTACTTC.

The sample holds one count of this clone. The gene calls are TRBV2 and TRBJ1-2; D is perhaps TRBD1 (5 bases). V was clipped by 7 bases and J by 8 bases, with 14 bases between them. This CDR3 spans 12 amino acids. Germline CDR1 is SNHLY and CDR2 is FYNNEI. The CDR3 here is CASILGGWGYTF. The CDR3 region has the DNA TGTGCCAGCATCCTGGGGGGGTGGGGCTACACCTTC.

This sequence joins TRBV14 and TRBJ2-7; TRBD2 is a possible D gene (5 bases). The CDR3 covers 15 residues. CDR1 and CDR2 (germline): SGHDN, FVKESK. V lost 5 bases and J lost 0, with 14 bases in between. The CDR3 sequence: CASSATAASSYEQYF. The CDR3 DNA reads TGTGCCAGCAGCGCCACAGCGGCCAGCTCCTACGAGCAGTACTTC.

The rearrangement joins TRBV6-4 to TRBJ1-1; D is perhaps TRBD1 (5 bases). V was pared by 4 bases and J by 5 bases, with 14 bases between. The CDR3 has 14 amino acids. CDR1 and CDR2 (germline): MRHNA, SNTAGT. Here the CDR3 DNA reads TGTGCCAGCAGTGCGCAACCAAAGGGGACTGAAGCTTTCTTT. It yields the protein CASSAQPKGTEAFF.

The CDR3 sequence is CASSDYQERSEQYF. Here the CDR3 DNA reads TGTGCCAGCAGTGACTATCAGGAGCGGAGCGAGCAGTACTTC. The chain has TRBV6-4 and TRBJ2-7; tentative D call: TRBD2 (5 bases). The ends were cut back, 1 base at V and 6 bases at J, with 13 bases in the middle. The germline CDR1 and CDR2 sequences are MRHNA and SNTAGT. The CDR3 is 14 amino acids.

For the CDR3, the DNA is TGTGCCAGCAGCTTAGTACAGGAAGGGTTTGGCGAGCAGTACTTC. Its translation is CASSLVQEGFGEQYF. The J gene is TRBJ2-7, the V gene TRBV13; D possibly corresponds to TRBD1 (5 bases). The CDR3 totals 15 residues. Germline CDR1 is PRHDT and CDR2 is FYEKMQ (reference sequence). Between the trimmed V and J ends, which lost 1 base and 6 bases, there was a span of 16 bases.

The CDR3 reads CASSYLTGGQGEQFF. CDR3 DNA: TGTGCCAGCAGTTACTTAACAGGGGGACAGGGTGAGCAGTTCTTC. The V and J genes are TRBV6-5 and TRBJ2-1; 9 bases are a match to TRBD1. J lost 9 bases, V lost 1 base, and 7 bases had no gene match. The CDR3 loop spans 15 amino acids. The V gene's germline CDR1 is MNHEY and CDR2 SVGAGI.

The chain is built from TRBV9 and TRBJ1-2; TRBD1 matches 9 bases. With V trimmed by 4 bases and J by 7 bases, 11 bases remained unmatched. The germline CDR1 and CDR2 sequences are SGDLS and YYNGEE. This CDR3 region has 15 residues. CDR3 coding DNA: TGTGCCAGCAGCCCATACGGACAGGGGCTCATTGGCTACACCTTC. Translating gives CASSPYGQGLIGYTF. The complete variable domain, with remaining parts taken from reference TRBV9 and TRBJ1-2, reads DSGVTQTPKHLITATGQRVTLRCSPRSGDLSVYWYQQSLDQGLQFLIQYYNGEERAKGNILERFSAQQFPDLHSELNLSSLELGDSALYFCASSPYGQGLIGYTFGSGTRLTVV.

This chain uses TRBV4-3 with TRBJ1-1, with a tentative D call TRBD1 (5 bases). Germline assignment: CDR1 LGHNA and CDR2 YSLEER. This CDR3 is 15 amino acids long. Trimming stripped 1 base from V and 0 bases from J, with 9 bases between. The CDR3 DNA is TGCGCCAGCAGCCAAGGCACAGGCGTGAACACTGAAGCTTTCTTT. Translating it yields CASSQGTGVNTEAFF.

The chain employs TRBV7-2 and TRBJ2-7, with TRBD1 as a possible D gene (5 bases). Germline values: CDR1 SGHTA, CDR2 FQGNSA. The CDR3 loop spans 14 amino acids. V gave up 1 base and J gave up 3 bases, with 10 bases separating them. In nucleotides, the CDR3 is TGTGCCAGCAGCTTAGATAGGGGCCACTACGAGCAGTACTTC. Amino acids: CASSLDRGHYEQYF.

J is TRBJ2-7 and V is TRBV28; 7 bases match TRBD2. The CDR3 runs to 14 residues. The V segment lost 5 bases and the J segment 6 bases; nucleotides outside the gene matches: 10. Looked up from germline, CDR1 is MDHEN and CDR2 is SYDVKM. CDR3: CASSAGIGRLEQYF. DNA of the CDR3: TGTGCCAGCAGTGCCGGGATCGGGAGGCTCGAGCAGTACTTC. Full variable domain (outside the CDR3, taken from reference TRBV28 and TRBJ2-7): DVKVTQSSRYLVKRTGEKVFLECVQDMDHENMFWYRQDPGLGLRLIYFSYDVKMKEKGDIPEGYSVSREKKERFSLILESASTNQTSMYLCASSAGIGRLEQYFGPGTRLTVT.

The J gene is TRBJ2-7, the V gene TRBV7-2, with TRBD2 matching over 10 bases. V dropped 4 bases and J dropped 3; count of bases not matched to a gene: 3. In germline, CDR1 is SGHTA, CDR2 FQGNSA. The CDR3 runs to 14 residues. The CDR3 nucleotides are TGTGCCAGCAGCTGGGCTAGCGGGAGCTACGAGCAGTACTTC. Amino acid sequence: CASSWASGSYEQYF.

As DNA, the CDR3 is TGTGCCAGCAGTTACGGGACACCGAACACTGAAGCTTTCTTT. Translating it yields CASSYGTPNTEAFF. V and J are TRBV6-5 and TRBJ1-1, with D possibly being TRBD1 (6 bases). Trimming stripped 2 bases from V and 1 base from J, with 8 bases between. CDR1 is MNHEY and CDR2 is SVGAGI in the germline V gene. This CDR3 comprises 14 residues.

This clone has only a few counts. One junction end does not reproduce the germline sequence, and a read error may be involved. The gene calls are TRBV9 and TRBJ1-1; D not resolved. Germline V lookup: CDR1 SGDLS, CDR2 YYNGEE. This CDR3 region has 13 residues. The CDR3 DNA sequence: TGTGCCAGCAGTGTAGTCGGGATCGGTGAAGCTTTCTTT. It codes for CASSVVGIGEAFF.

The J gene is TRBJ2-3, the V gene TRBV7-6; maybe TRBD1 (5 bases). The CDR3 length is 15 residues. Trimming pared 5 bases from V and 0 bases from J, leaving 12 bases between. Germline V CDR1 and CDR2: SGHVS, FNYEAQ. CDR3 residues: CASSPGHYSTDTQYF. In nucleotides, the CDR3 is TGTGCCAGCAGCCCCGGACACTATAGCACAGATACGCAGTATTTT. Together with reference TRBV7-6 and TRBJ2-3, the CDR3 gives the full variable domain: GAGVSQSPRYKVTKRGQDVALRCDPISGHVSLYWYRQALGQGPEFLTYFNYEAQQDKSGLPNDRFSAERPEGSISTLTIQRTEQRDSAMYRCASSPGHYSTDTQYFGPGTRLTVL.

The J gene is TRBJ2-6, the V gene TRBV7-2; perhaps TRBD1 as D (5 bases). Germline V gene sequence: CDR1 SGHTA, CDR2 FQGNSA. The CDR3 loop spans 16 amino acids. Trimming shortened V by 4 bases and J by 1 base, and 11 bases separated the two germline ends. CDR3 amino acids: CASSSRQQSGANVLTF. The CDR3 coding sequence is TGTGCCAGCAGCTCCCGACAGCAGTCTGGGGCCAACGTCCTGACTTTC.

V usage is TRBV19 and J usage is TRBJ2-1; D is perhaps TRBD2 (5 bases). This CDR3 spans 20 amino acids. V lost 5 bases to trimming and J lost 7 bases, with 33 bases between them. CDR1 is LNHDA and CDR2 is SQIVND in the germline V gene (reference sequence). CDR3 residues: CASSLHGPSGKGRSINEQFF. CDR3 bases: TGTGCCAGTAGTTTGCACGGACCCTCCGGGAAGGGCCGGAGTATTAATGAGCAGTTCTTC.

The chain uses TRBV14 and TRBJ2-5, with 7 bases identical to TRBD1. CDR3 size: 16 residues. V trimming: 1 base; J trimming: 3 bases; junction bases outside the gene matches: 8. Germline V gene data show CDR1 as SGHDN and CDR2 as FVKESK. CDR3 coding DNA: TGTGCCAGCAGCCAAGGCTTCGGGACAGACGAAGAGACCCAGTACTTC. This sequence encodes CASSQGFGTDEETQYF.

This chain connects TRBV6-5 to TRBJ1-4; 8 bases align to TRBD1. This CDR3 comprises 16 residues. V trimming: 2 bases; J trimming: 6 bases; junction bases outside the gene matches: 8. Germline V gene data show CDR1 as MNHEY and CDR2 as SVGAGI. The chain's CDR3 is CASSYDRQGWYEKLFF. The CDR3, as DNA: TGTGCCAGCAGTTACGATCGACAGGGGTGGTATGAAAAACTGTTTTTT.